The 5 T cell receptor beta chains below come from one sample, sequenced in a study of OX40 agonist ivuxolimab in advanced cancers. Produced via immunoSEQ multiplex PCR; TCRdb's table is partial and in-frame only. Altogether about 89,000 clones are present, approximately 91% being singletons, with the ten largest covering 0.71%. The specimen comprised CD4+ or CD8+ T cells sorted from blood, sampled in a trial of the OX40 agonist ivuxolimab. The receptors stem from an adult with an advanced solid tumor such as melanoma, head and neck, liver or kidney cancer.

The chain carries TRBV18 and TRBJ2-7; 7 bases fit TRBD2. Per the germline V gene, CDR1 is KGHSH and CDR2 is LQKENI. Trimming removed 3 bases from V and 1 base from J; junction bases left unmatched: 9. The CDR3 contains 16 residues. The CDR3 DNA reads as TGTGCCAGCTCACCCGTTCCGAGCGGGACTTCCTACGAGCAGTACTTC. Translating gives CASSPVPSGTSYEQYF.

The J gene is TRBJ1-1, the V gene TRBV2; no firm D call. This CDR3 region has 13 residues. Trimming shortened V by 8 bases and J by 1 base, and 11 bases separated the two germline ends. CDR1 is SNHLY and CDR2 is FYNNEI in the germline V gene. The CDR3 coding sequence is TGTGCCAGCTGGGTACAGTCGAACACTGAAGCTTTCTTT. Translating gives CASWVQSNTEAFF.

The rearrangement links TRBV19 to TRBJ1-6; 7 nucleotides match TRBD1. Germline trimming cut 8 bases from V and 5 bases from J; bases unmatched to any gene: 6. Germline CDR1 reads LNHDA; CDR2 reads SQIVND (reference sequence). CDR3 length: 14 amino acids. CDR3 in DNA: TGTGCCAGTGCCAGGGGGTTGGATAATTCACCCCTCCACTTT. Protein: CASARGLDNSPLHF.

The V call is TRBV28, the J call TRBJ2-1, with no clear D. Trimming cost V 6 bases and J 7 bases, with 10 bases left between them. The CDR3 extends over 12 amino acids. The germline gives CDR1 MDHEN, CDR2 SYDVKM. The CDR3 coding sequence is TGTGCCAGCAGGGGCCCCGTGAATGAGCAGTTCTTC. It codes for CASRGPVNEQFF.

V usage is TRBV10-3 and J usage is TRBJ1-1; 7 bases fit TRBD1. The CDR3 is 11 amino acids. Germline assignment: CDR1 ENHRY and CDR2 SYGVKD. Trimming removed 6 bases from V and 7 bases from J; junction bases left unmatched: 2. The CDR3 spells CAISGTVEAFF. The CDR3 DNA reads TGTGCCATCAGCGGGACAGTTGAAGCTTTCTTT.